This T cell receptor beta chain was observed in a study of T-cell memory formation after mild COVID-19 (dated by TCRdb to the early 2020s). Concerning the study at large: TCR sequence clusters from the two donors were found to be largely donor specific. T-cell clones expanding and contracting after mild COVID-19 in a couple of donors were tracked by longitudinal TCRalpha and TCRbeta repertoire sequencing. The cohort was made up of two young adult volunteers, one female and one male, who were previously healthy. Results the study describes overall, beyond this receptor: Contracting CD4+ clones were located mainly in the CM and EM memory subsets, whereas CD8+ clones were found to be enriched in EMRA. From day 15 to 85, contracting clones showed balanced CD4/CD8 phenotypes, whereas a second wave of clones that expanded from day 15 to 37 leaned towards CD4+. Only a couple of mild cases were covered by the study, and larger cohorts that include severe cases with pre-infection samples were considered necessary. Some responding clones were detected in pre-infection memory, suggesting pre-existing cross-reactive memory T cells joined the SARS-CoV-2 response. Whether the second-wave clones peaking on day 37 were SARS-CoV-2 specific was not confirmed.

The sequencer listed for this sample is Illumina NovaSeq 6000. TCRalpha and TCRbeta cDNA libraries were constructed by 5'RACE with constant-segment primers, with sample barcodes and unique molecular identifiers being introduced. Trizol reagent was used to extract RNA from every sample. Libraries were amplified in two PCR steps, with a second sample barcode and Illumina TruSeq adapters added in the second step. Sequencing of the libraries was done on an Illumina NovaSeq, producing 2 x 150 bp paired-end reads. The study's own analysis went as follows. The reads were demultiplexed and collapsed into UMI-guided consensus sequences using migec v1.2.7. Using mixcr v2.1.11, the UMI consensuses were aligned to TRA and TRB V and J templates and assembled into clonotypes. Clonotypes were classified as expanded or contracted when called significant by both edgeR and NoisET, with noise models trained on biological replicates. For edgeR calls, a false discovery rate-adjusted p below 0.01 and a log2 fold-change threshold of 1 were applied. As an exploratory analysis of dynamics, max-normalized trajectories of the 1000 most abundant clonotypes were examined with PCA combined with hierarchical clustering. Separately sequenced CD4+ and CD8+ repertoires were used to assign a CD4 or CD8 phenotype to each responding clone. TCRdb trimmed public reads at Q25 via fastp, called clones via MiXCR and kept in-frame beta chains. Here each entry gathers all rows of one CDR3 protein and keeps the most common genes and DNA. These V and J calls are TCRdb output, not the study's own analysis. This sample holds around 310,000 distinct CDR3 sequences; 14% were observed only once. Around 20% of the sample is held by the ten biggest clonotypes.

Ficoll-Paque density gradient centrifugation was used to isolate PBMCs. This clonotype was found a few times. No antigen is known for it. Per-base qualities were not stored, and no clone one base away is much larger. The CDR3 runs 14 residues from the cysteine to the phenylalanine. Of the read, only the CDR3 DNA is kept; its 42 bases are in frame from base 1. CDR1 is given as SGHRS and CDR2 as YFSETQ, both from the germline V gene. Clipping removes 3 bases from V and 6 bases from J, with 2 as the unmatched junction base count. This sequence was found in a man aged 18 to 30 who had mild COVID-19 (a few samples of this study predate the infection). The sample titles of this study are shuffled in the database, so cell type and time point are left out; the donor was told from shared clones. Sequencing was carried out using PBMCs or a T cell subset sorted from them (not recorded which). The chain was built from TRBV5-1 and TRBJ2-4, with 11 junctional bases fitting TRBD1. CDR3 region: CASSSGQGGNIQYF. The DNA is TGCGCCAGCAGCTCGGGACAGGGGGGAAACATTCAGTACTTC.